This T cell receptor beta chain came from a study of OX40 agonist ivuxolimab in advanced cancers. Study at large: Ivuxolimab was delivered to patients intravenously every 2 weeks at doses spanning 0.01 to 10 mg/kg. Overall study results and limits: Expanded peripheral T cells had an undetermined antigen specificity.

Details on this clone: Its antigen is still unknown.

V dropped 0 bases and J dropped 4; count of bases not matched to a gene: 7. Germline V lookup: CDR1 LGHNA, CDR2 YSLEER. The CDR3 is 16 residues long. TCRdb's table, derived via immunoSEQ multiplex PCR, lists solely in-frame clones and lacks some. Of about 83,000 clones detected, around 92% appear once; the ten largest clones hold 7% to 9.5%. Specimen: CD4+ or CD8+ T cells sorted from blood, collected in a trial of the OX40 agonist ivuxolimab. The V gene is TRBV4-3, the J gene TRBJ2-7; 9 positions match TRBD1. This TCR was sampled from an adult with an advanced solid tumor such as melanoma, head and neck, liver or kidney cancer. The chain's CDR3 is CASSQEVGQGYYEQYF. The CDR3, as DNA: TGCGCCAGCAGCCAAGAGGTTGGACAGGGGTATTACGAGCAGTACTTC.